Below, one T cell receptor (beta chain) is given with its context. Its antigen is unknown. The source of the sample is a study of T cell responses to AZD1222 COVID-19 vaccine. General study findings and limits: Baseline seropositivity occurred in only six AZD1222 recipients.

Profiling relied on immunoSEQ multiplex PCR, and the TCRdb table lists in-frame clones only, not all of them. The table records some 89,000 clones, 85% to 90% of them present only once. V lost 8 bases, J lost 6 bases, and 14 bases lay in between. The CDR3 totals 12 residues. Germline loops: CDR1 WNHNN, CDR2 SYGVQD (reference sequence). The clonotype was recovered from an adult in good health. The source material was peripheral blood, sampled on day 0 of MenACWY control vaccination. V is TRBV10-1 and J is TRBJ2-7; TRBD2 is a possible D gene (6 bases). Here the CDR3 DNA reads TGCGCCAGCGGGGGACTGAAGGGCGAGCAGTACTTC. This gives the protein CASGGLKGEQYF.